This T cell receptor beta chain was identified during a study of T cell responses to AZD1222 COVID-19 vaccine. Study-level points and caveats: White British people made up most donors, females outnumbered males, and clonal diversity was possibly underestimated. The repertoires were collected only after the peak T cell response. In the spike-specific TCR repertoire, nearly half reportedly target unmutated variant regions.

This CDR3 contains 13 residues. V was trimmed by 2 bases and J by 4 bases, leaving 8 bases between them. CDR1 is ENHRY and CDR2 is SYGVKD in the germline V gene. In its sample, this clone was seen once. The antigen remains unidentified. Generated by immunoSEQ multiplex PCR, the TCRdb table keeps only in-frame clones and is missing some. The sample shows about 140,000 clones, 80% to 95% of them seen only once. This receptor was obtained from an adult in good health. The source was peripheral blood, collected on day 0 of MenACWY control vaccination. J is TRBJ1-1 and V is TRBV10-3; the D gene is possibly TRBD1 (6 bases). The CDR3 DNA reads TGTGCCATCAGTGAGGACAGGCGCACTGAAGCTTTCTTT. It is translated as CAISEDRRTEAFF.